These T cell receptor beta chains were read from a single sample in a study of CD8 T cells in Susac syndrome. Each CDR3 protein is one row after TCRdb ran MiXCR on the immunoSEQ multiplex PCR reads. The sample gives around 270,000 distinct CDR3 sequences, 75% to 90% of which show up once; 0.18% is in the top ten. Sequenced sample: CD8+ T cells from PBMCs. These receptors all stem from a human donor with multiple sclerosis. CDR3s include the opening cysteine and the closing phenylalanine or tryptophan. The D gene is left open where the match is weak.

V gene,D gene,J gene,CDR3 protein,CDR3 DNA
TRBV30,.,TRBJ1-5,CAWSMGSNQPQHF,TGTGCCTGGAGTATGGGAAGCAATCAGCCCCAGCATTTT
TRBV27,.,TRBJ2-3,CASSLEGLGPDTQYF,TGTGCCAGCAGCCTCGAAGGCCTTGGCCCAGATACGCAGTATTTT
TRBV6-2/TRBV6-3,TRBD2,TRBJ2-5,CASSSPSGAFQETQYF,TGTGCCAGCAGTTCCCCTAGCGGGGCCTTCCAAGAGACCCAGTACTTC
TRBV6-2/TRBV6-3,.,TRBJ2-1,CASSSPGLGGNNEQFF,TGTGCCAGCAGTTCCCCGGGACTCGGCGGGAACAATGAGCAGTTCTTC
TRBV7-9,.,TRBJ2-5,CASSLTPGAGLETQYF,TGTGCCAGCAGCTTAACCCCGGGGGCTGGCTTGGAGACCCAGTACTTC
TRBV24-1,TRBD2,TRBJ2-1,CATSGLAAGEQFF,TGTGCCACCAGTGGTCTAGCGGCGGGAGAGCAGTTCTTC
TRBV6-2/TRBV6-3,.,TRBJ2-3,CASSSVGTTLRWEADTQYF,TGTGCCAGCAGTTCGGTGGGAACTACCCTGAGGTGGGAGGCAGATACGCAGTATTTT
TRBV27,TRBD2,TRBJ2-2,CASSFEAGGFTGELFF,TGTGCCAGCAGTTTTGAAGCGGGGGGCTTCACCGGGGAGCTGTTTTTT
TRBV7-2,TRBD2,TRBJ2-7,CASSLIAGGMDEQYF,TGTGCCAGCAGCTTAATTGCGGGAGGGATGGACGAGCAGTACTTC
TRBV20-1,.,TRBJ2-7,CSASEGTIIYEQYF,TGCAGTGCTAGCGAGGGAACCATAATCTACGAGCAGTACTTC